Reported below is one T cell receptor (beta chain). The table lists this clonotype with a few counts. Its target antigen remains unknown. Base qualities are not provided; no much larger clone lies one nucleotide away. These data belong to a study of vaccination and CD4 T cells after COVID-19 (dated 2022 in TCRdb). Background for the entire study: The convalescent cohort included six males and four females, with two Hispanic individuals, seven Caucasians, two Asians and one multiracial person. The spike-specific CD4+ TCR repertoire was compared before and after mRNA vaccination in approximately ten COVID-19 convalescent patients and a handful of infection-naive healthy vaccine recipients. Participants got two doses of the Pfizer-BioNTech BNT162b2 vaccine (n=8) or two doses of the Moderna mRNA-1273 vaccine (n=2). Culture stimuli were overlapping spike peptide pools from SARS-CoV-2 and from the common cold coronaviruses HCoV-NL63, HCoV-OC43 and HCoV-229E. An earlier paper using these donors assessed, at the TCR clonotype level, memory CD4+ T cell crossreactivity between SARS-CoV-2 and common cold coronavirus spike proteins. Control cultures received a CEFX viral epitope pool as the positive control, an HIV-1 Nef peptide pool as the negative control, or no peptide. Post-COVID blood samples from convalescent patients were collected a median of about 110 days after diagnosis, with a range of about 35 to 161 days. Post-vaccine blood samples were collected a median of about 69 days after the second vaccine dose, ranging from about 14 to 241 days.

Libraries came from PCR. At the Johns Hopkins FTIC core, DNA from the cultured CD4+ T cells underwent TCR sequencing with the Oncomine TCR Beta short-read assay. The QIAamp micro DNA kit was used to extract genomic DNA from the cultured CD4+ T cells. Oncomine TCR Beta libraries made from cultured CD4+ T cells were pooled using unique dual indexes and sequenced on an Illumina iSeq 100. Per the authors' processing: Non-productive sequences were removed, and CDR3s that did not start with C, did not end with F or W, or were shorter than 7 amino acids were discarded. Antigen-specific clonotypes were identified with the MANAFEST web application by comparing peptide-stimulated wells with reference and other culture wells. To be called positive, a clone needed an FDR below 0.05, an odds ratio above 5, and a productive frequency above 0.1% in at least two of three replicate wells. Clonotypes that were significantly expanded in both SARS-CoV-2 spike wells and at least one common cold coronavirus spike condition were defined as cross-reactive. Similarity between CDR3 sequences was evaluated in R version 3.6.1 using Levenshtein distances (stringdist) and unrooted phylogenetic trees (ape). TCRdb ran its own pipeline on the public reads, namely fastp trimming at Q25 and MiXCR clone calling, and kept in-frame beta chains. CDR3 protein sequences are deduplicated, and each keeps its most common genes and DNA. It is TCRdb's table, rather than the study itself, that gives the V and J calls and clone size. Present in this sample are 5,000 to 8,000 distinct CDR3 sequences, about 51% of which were seen just once. The top ten clonotypes cover more than 25% of the sample.

The sample's treatment or condition, from its label and the paper: roughly 11-day PBMC culture with coronavirus spike peptide pools or control peptides (ViraFEST assay). CD4+ T cells from unexposed donors were collected before the COVID-19 pandemic (2011-2018). To expand antigen-specific T cells with peptide pools and then pick out the expanded clonotypes through TCR sequencing, the study relied on the ViraFEST assay. About 1.8 million PBMCs per well were cultured in IMDM with approximately 5.5% human AB serum and about 9.7 IU/ml IL-2, plus 10 ug/ml peptide pools. Half of the culture medium was replaced with fresh IL-2-containing medium on days 3 and 7. Once the cells had been in culture for 10 days, the EasySep CD4+ T cell isolation kit was used to isolate CD4+ T cells by negative selection. Unexposed donor CD4+ T cells were tested for reactivity to SARS-CoV-2 S and N and four common cold coronavirus spike pools, as cell number allowed. Ficoll-Paque Plus gradient centrifugation was used to isolate PBMCs from whole blood, and the isolated PBMCs were then either used fresh or cryopreserved at -140C. In general, triplicate wells were set up for every culture condition. Leukapheresis product for the unexposed donors was purchased commercially.

Taken from cysteine to phenylalanine, the CDR3 has 13 residues. Here the CDR3 DNA is all that survives: 39 bases in frame from base 1. Looking up the germline V gene yields CDR1 MDHEN and CDR2 SYDVKM. Trimming costs V 5 bases and J 8 bases, and their ends lie 15 bases apart. Points the paper makes about the study in general: In convalescent patients, a median around 90% of post-vaccine SARS-CoV-2-reactive clones were detected only after vaccination, suggesting vaccine-specific priming. An increase in the median number of SARS-CoV-2-reactive clonotypes from 21 after infection to 35 to 40 after vaccination was observed, but the change was not found to be significant. In convalescent patients, nearly all vaccine-specific clones (304 of 307) were found to be mono-reactive for SARS-CoV-2 spike rather than cross-reactive with common cold coronaviruses. Relatively few convalescent patients were included in the study, and early timepoints after natural infection were not analyzed.

The sequencing sample was made of CD4+ T cells from blood, cultured in vitro. Here the chain combines TRBV28 and TRBJ1-2; perhaps TRBD1 is the D gene, with 5 bases matching. This TCR was recovered from a human donor in good health. The nucleotides are TGTGCCAGCAGTGCCCTCGGGGCGAGGGGCTACACCTTC. Its protein is CASSALGARGYTF.